This T cell receptor (beta chain) was found in a study of shared clonotypes between healthy human individuals. General study findings and limits: What limited the represented genetic and exposure-history diversity was the small number of donors.

With regard to this clone: The target antigen is unknown.

Sequenced by immunoSEQ multiplex PCR; TCRdb stores in-frame clones only, minus some. The sample records hundreds of thousands of clones, less than 85% being singletons. The clonotype was recovered from a woman aged 25 to 45 in good health. The sequencing sample was made of memory CD4+ T cells sorted from blood. The sample's subset: CD45RA-negative fraction.

The CDR3 nucleotides read TGTGCCAGCAAGACTGGGGTCACTGGAAACACCATATATTTT. This gives the protein CASKTGVTGNTIYF. The chain combines TRBV6-5 with TRBJ1-3; D remains ambiguous. The germline gives CDR1 MNHEY, CDR2 SVGAGI. Trimming removed 7 bases at V and 2 bases at J, with 12 bases between. The CDR3 consists of 14 residues.